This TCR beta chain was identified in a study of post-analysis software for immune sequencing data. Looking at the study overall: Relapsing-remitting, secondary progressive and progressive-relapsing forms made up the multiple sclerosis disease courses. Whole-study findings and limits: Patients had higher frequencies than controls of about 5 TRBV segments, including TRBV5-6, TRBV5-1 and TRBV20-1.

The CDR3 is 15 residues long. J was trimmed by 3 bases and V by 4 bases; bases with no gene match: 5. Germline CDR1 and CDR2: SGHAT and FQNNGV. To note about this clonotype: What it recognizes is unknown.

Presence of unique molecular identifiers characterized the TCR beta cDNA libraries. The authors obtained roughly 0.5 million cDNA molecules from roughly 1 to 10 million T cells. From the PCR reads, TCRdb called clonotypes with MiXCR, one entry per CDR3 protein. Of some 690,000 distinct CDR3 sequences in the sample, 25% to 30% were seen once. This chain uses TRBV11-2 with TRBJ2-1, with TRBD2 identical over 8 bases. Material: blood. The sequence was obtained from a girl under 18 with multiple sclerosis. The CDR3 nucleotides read TGTGCCAGCAGCTCCATAGCGGGATTCTACAATGAGCAGTTCTTC. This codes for CASSSIAGFYNEQFF.